These 15 T cell receptor beta chains were all obtained from the same sample, sequenced in a study of tumor-infiltrating lymphocytes in primary liver carcinoma. Reverse transcription of around 500 ng total RNA with a constant-region primer produced TCR beta cDNA. Libraries for TCR beta were built through three nested multiplex PCR rounds, which together made up a slightly modified ARM-PCR procedure. A C-beta reverse primer and TRBV1-TRBV30 forward primers served in each of the first two PCR rounds, at ten to eleven cycles apiece. One entry per CDR3 protein results from TCRdb running MiXCR on the multiplex PCR reads. The table includes more than 55,000 distinct CDR3 sequences, 60% to 85% detected once. Joint extraction of RNA and DNA used roughly 18-34 mg of bulk tissue that was unsorted. Input material: liver tumor tissue from sampling region 2. As to subset: tumor region T2, inferior pole. These receptors were collected from a man aged 35-49 years with primary liver carcinoma and hepatitis B virus infection.

This clonotype occurred many times. This chain joins TRBV11-2 and TRBJ1-5; 7 nucleotides agree with TRBD1. Germline trimming cut 3 bases from V and 6 bases from J; bases unmatched to any gene: 5. Germline V gene data show CDR1 as SGHAT and CDR2 as FQNNGV. The CDR3 loop spans 14 amino acids. CDR3 nucleotide sequence: TGTGCCAGCAGCTTCACAGGGGATGGTCAGCCCCAGCATTTT. Translating it yields CASSFTGDGQPQHF. Complete variable domain (other parts from reference TRBV11-2 and TRBJ1-5): EAGVAQSPRYKIIEKRQSVAFWCNPISGHATLYWYQQILGQGPKLLIQFQNNGVVDDSQLPKDRFSAERLKGVDSTLKIQPAKLEDSAVYLCASSFTGDGQPQHFGDGTRLSIL.

As to this clonotype: At one boundary the junction diverges from the germline segment, which might be a read error. CDR3 sequence: CVSSKREGGGEQFF. Written as DNA, the CDR3 is TGTGTCAGCAGCAAGCGGGAGGGGGGAGGTGAGCAGTTCTTC. The rearrangement uses TRBV12-3 or TRBV12-4 and TRBJ2-1; 10 bases line up with TRBD2. The length of the CDR3 is 14 residues.

The rearrangement uses TRBV4-2 and TRBJ1-4, with D tentatively TRBD1 (5 bases). Between the trimmed V and J ends, which lost 1 base and 2 bases, there was a span of 11 bases. Per germline, CDR1 LGHNA and CDR2 YNFKEQ. The CDR3 is made up of 16 amino acids. The CDR3 reads CASSQGRVSTNEKLFF. The CDR3 DNA reads TGTGCCAGCAGCCAAGGCAGGGTTTCTACTAATGAAAAACTGTTTTTT.

This chain joins TRBV7-9 and TRBJ2-1; TRBD1 is a possible D gene (6 bases). V shed 0 bases and J shed 7 bases, with 19 bases lying between them. Germline V gene lookup returns CDR1 SEHNR and CDR2 FQNEAQ (reference sequence). This CDR3 comprises 17 residues. The CDR3 is CASSLAYQGPKTNEQFF. The DNA for the CDR3 is TGTGCCAGCAGCTTAGCATATCAGGGGCCTAAGACTAATGAGCAGTTCTTC.

On this clonotype itself: A much bigger clone sits one base away, suggesting this may be a read error. The chain has TRBV7-9 and TRBJ2-1, with D perhaps given as TRBD1 or TRBD2 (5 bases each). Per the germline V gene, CDR1 is SEHNR and CDR2 is FQNEAQ (reference sequence). The CDR3 contains 15 residues. The CDR3 region is CASSSQRGPRNEQSF. The CDR3 bases are TGTGCCAGCAGCTCCCAGAGGGGACCACGAAATGAGCAGTCCTTC.

This CDR3 is CASSIGLVQETQYF. The CDR3 nucleotides read TGTGCCAGCAGTATAGGACTAGTTCAAGAGACCCAGTACTTC. V gene TRBV6-1 combines with J gene TRBJ2-5, with 7 bases identical to TRBD2. The CDR3 has 14 amino acids. The germline V gene has CDR1 MNHNS and CDR2 SASEGT. V shed 5 bases and J 2 bases; nucleotides not matched to a gene: 5.

This chain joins TRBV15 and TRBJ1-1, with TRBD1 matching 7 bases. Germline trimming cut 8 bases from V and 10 bases from J; bases unmatched to any gene: 16. CDR1 is LNHNV and CDR2 is YYDKDF in the germline V gene (reference sequence). CDR3 length: 14 residues. The CDR3 here is CATGGDRVNIVAFF. The CDR3 DNA is TGTGCCACCGGCGGGGACAGAGTGAACATTGTAGCTTTCTTT.

A remark on this clonotype: A read error may be the cause here, since a much bigger clone is one base away. The conserved phenylalanine or tryptophan is not found at the CDR3 terminus, so this likely reflects a read error. The rearrangement joins TRBV7-9 to TRBJ1-3; TRBD1 matches 7 bases. Germline V gives CDR1 SEHNR, CDR2 FQNEAQ (reference sequence). Trimming took 1 base from V and 2 from J; bases not matched to a gene: 11. The CDR3 consists of 18 residues. DNA of the CDR3: TGTGCCAGCAGCTTAGAAGTCTACGCAGGGGGTCCTGGAAACACCATATATGTT. This encodes CASSLEVYAGGPGNTIYV.

A remark on this clonotype: Here the CDR3 omits its conserved ending phenylalanine or tryptophan, so a read error is the likely source. CDR3 in DNA: TGTGCCAGCAGCTCGGGACTAGCCATCGGTTACTACGATGAACAGTTCTCC. The encoded protein is CASSSGLAIGYYDEQFS. V gene TRBV5-5 combines with J gene TRBJ2-1; the match to TRBD2 covers 9 bases. CDR1 SGHKS and CDR2 YYEKEE come from the germline V gene (reference sequence). The CDR3 sequence is 17 residues long.

As for this clonotype: An end of the junction does not agree with germline; a read error may underlie this. The chain carries TRBV5-4 and TRBJ1-1; no clear D gene. CDR3 size: 13 residues. CDR1 SGHNT and CDR2 YYREEE come from the germline V gene (reference sequence). The CDR3 is CASSSPTNTETSF. The CDR3 DNA is TGTGCCAGCAGCTCTCCGACGAACACTGAAACTTCCTTT.

This clonotype was picked up one time. One junction end disagrees with the germline gene, perhaps due to a read error. The V call is TRBV11-2, the J call TRBJ2-5; no reliable D call. Germline V gene data show CDR1 as SGHAT and CDR2 as FQNNGV. The CDR3 runs to 15 residues. The DNA for the CDR3 is TGTGCCAGCAGCCAAACTCCTGACGAGTGGAAAGAGACCCAGTTC. It yields the protein CASSQTPDEWKETQF. The complete variable domain, with remaining parts taken from reference TRBV11-2 and TRBJ2-5, reads EAGVAQSPRYKIIEKRQSVAFWCNPISGHATLYWYQQILGQGPKLLIQFQNNGVVDDSQLPKDRFSAERLKGVDSTLKIQPAKLEDSAVYLCASSQTPDEWKETQFGPGTRLLVL.

Ten or more counts support this clonotype. The rearrangement uses TRBV29-1 and TRBJ2-2; no firm D call. CDR1 and CDR2 from the germline V gene are SQVTM and ANQGSEA. The CDR3 has 11 residues. The V and J ends lost 4 bases and 4 bases respectively, with 4 bases between them. CDR3: CSVGLTGELFF. CDR3 coding DNA: TGCAGCGTTGGACTCACCGGGGAGCTGTTTTTT.

On this clonotype itself: At one boundary the junction diverges from the germline segment, which might be a read error. This rearrangement joins TRBV29-1 to TRBJ2-5; no clear D. This CDR3 contains 15 residues. In germline, CDR1 is SQVTM, CDR2 ANQGSEA. CDR3 nucleotide sequence: TGCACCGTTGAAGGACCCGGGCACTTCCAAGAGACCCAGTACTTC. Protein: CTVEGPGHFQETQYF.

To note about this clonotype: A junction end diverges from the germline sequence, so it may reflect a read error. CDR3 nucleotide sequence: TGCAGCTCCACTGGGACACAGGGCTCCAACAATGTGCAGTTCTTC. It is translated as CSSTGTQGSNNVQFF. The chain uses TRBV29-1 and TRBJ2-1, with D perhaps matching TRBD1 (6 bases). This CDR3 contains 15 residues. The germline gives CDR1 SQVTM, CDR2 ANQGSEA.

A note on this clonotype: The conserved phenylalanine or tryptophan is not found at the CDR3 terminus, so this likely reflects a read error. The rearrangement joins TRBV4-2 to TRBJ2-3, with TRBD2 matching 10 bases. Germline CDR1 reads LGHNA; CDR2 reads YNFKEQ. The CDR3 sequence is 18 residues long. The CDR3 region is CASSQVVLLAGATDTQYL. The CDR3 DNA sequence: TGTGCCAGCAGCCAAGTGGTGCTTCTAGCGGGAGCGACAGATACACAGTATTTA.